This TCR beta chain is from a study of T-cell memory formation after mild COVID-19. Looking at the study overall: Largely, TCR clusters stayed within a single donor.

V dropped 0 bases and J dropped 4 bases, with 6 bases sitting between them. The CDR3 contains 13 residues. Germline CDR1 is SGHTA and CDR2 is FQGNSA. 5'RACE primed from the constant segment yielded TCR alpha and TCR beta cDNA libraries bearing sample barcodes and UMIs. In TCRdb, the 5' RACE reads were re-called with MiXCR into one record per CDR3 protein. The sample consists of a few hundred thousand distinct CDR3 sequences, about 17% of them appearing once. This clonotype was recorded a few times. Antigen unknown. Overall study findings and caveats: Day 15 to 85 contracting clones showed balanced CD4/CD8; later expanders leaned CD4+. CM and EM subsets held most contracting CD4+ clones; EMRA held CD8+ ones.

Sequenced input: PBMCs or a T cell subset sorted from them (not recorded which). The clonotype was recovered from a young man who had mild COVID-19 (a few samples of this study predate the infection). Cell type and time point are not known. The chain employs TRBV7-2 and TRBJ2-5; possible D gene TRBD1, 5 bases. CDR3 loop: CASSLARAETQYF. The CDR3 coding sequence is TGTGCCAGCAGCTTAGCCAGGGCAGAGACCCAGTACTTC.